A selection of T cell receptor beta chains follows, all from one sample in a study of T cell responses to AZD1222 COVID-19 vaccine. Assay used: immunoSEQ multiplex PCR; TCRdb lists only in-frame clones, some missing. This sample has around 130,000 clones, with 88% found just once. This specimen was peripheral blood, taken 28 days after the second AZD1222 dose. Source of these receptors: an adult who received the AZD1222 COVID-19 vaccine. CDR3s include the opening cysteine and the closing phenylalanine or tryptophan. The order of the fields is CDR3 DNA, CDR3 protein, D gene, clone size, V gene, J gene. A D gene is named only where the DNA matches it firmly. A clone size is listed for some rows: how often the clone was seen (once, few, many), or a class if it is expanded.

CDR3 DNA: TGTGCCAGCAGTGACCAGGGTATTGGGGATAGTTGGAATGGCTACACCTTC
CDR3 protein: CASSDQGIGDSWNGYTF
D gene: -
clone size: -
V gene: TRBV2
J gene: TRBJ1-2

CDR3 DNA: TGTGCCAGCAGTTTTGGCCGAGGACGCGGGAGGGGGGACACCGGGGAGCTGTTTTTT
CDR3 protein: CASSFGRGRGRGDTGELFF
D gene: TRBD2
clone size: -
V gene: TRBV28
J gene: TRBJ2-2

CDR3 DNA: TGTGCCAGCAGTTTGGCTGGTAGCGGGGGAAGAATCTACAATGAGCAGTTCTTC
CDR3 protein: CASSLAGSGGRIYNEQFF
D gene: TRBD2
clone size: -
V gene: TRBV27
J gene: TRBJ2-1

CDR3 DNA: TGTGCCAGCAGCCCCTGGTGGGGGTTTGGAAACACCATATATTTT
CDR3 protein: CASSPWWGFGNTIYF
D gene: -
clone size: -
V gene: TRBV14
J gene: TRBJ1-3

CDR3 DNA: TGTGCCAGTAGACCTAAAGAGAGTTCCTACGAGCAGTACTTC
CDR3 protein: CASRPKESSYEQYF
D gene: -
clone size: -
V gene: TRBV19
J gene: TRBJ2-7

CDR3 DNA: TGTGCCAGCAGCTTAGTGTCCGGACAAAGGGCAGATACGCAGTATTTT
CDR3 protein: CASSLVSGQRADTQYF
D gene: -
clone size: few
V gene: TRBV11-3
J gene: TRBJ2-3

CDR3 DNA: TGTGCCAGCTCACCAAGGACAGGGGCGGTGAACACTGAAGCTTTCTTT
CDR3 protein: CASSPRTGAVNTEAFF
D gene: TRBD1
clone size: -
V gene: TRBV18
J gene: TRBJ1-1

CDR3 DNA: TGTGCCAGCAGTCCCCCGGGTCGTGGCTACACCTTC
CDR3 protein: CASSPPGRGYTF
D gene: -
clone size: -
V gene: TRBV28
J gene: TRBJ1-2

CDR3 DNA: TGTGCCATCAATGGACAGGGGGCCGACGAGCAGTACTTC
CDR3 protein: CAINGQGADEQYF
D gene: TRBD1
clone size: -
V gene: TRBV10-3
J gene: TRBJ2-7

CDR3 DNA: TGTGCCAGCAGTTCTCCGGACGGATTCTCTGGAAACACCATATATTTT
CDR3 protein: CASSSPDGFSGNTIYF
D gene: -
clone size: -
V gene: TRBV28
J gene: TRBJ1-3

CDR3 DNA: TGTGCCAGCAGTTTTGTACCCATAAAGGGCTACACCTTC
CDR3 protein: CASSFVPIKGYTF
D gene: -
clone size: -
V gene: TRBV12-3/TRBV12-4
J gene: TRBJ1-2

CDR3 DNA: TGTGCCTGGAGTGTGGGTGCCAAACTCTACGAGCAGTACTTC
CDR3 protein: CAWSVGAKLYEQYF
D gene: -
clone size: -
V gene: TRBV30
J gene: TRBJ2-7

CDR3 DNA: TGCGCCAGCAGCGAGGATCGGACCTATGGCTACACCTTC
CDR3 protein: CASSEDRTYGYTF
D gene: -
clone size: -
V gene: TRBV5-1
J gene: TRBJ1-2

CDR3 DNA: TGTGCCAGCAGTTTACCAGCGGGAGTTGAGCAGTTCTTC
CDR3 protein: CASSLPAGVEQFF
D gene: TRBD2
clone size: -
V gene: TRBV28
J gene: TRBJ2-1

CDR3 DNA: TGTGCCAGCGAAGGGGGTTCACCCCTCCACTTT
CDR3 protein: CASEGGSPLHF
D gene: -
clone size: once
V gene: TRBV2
J gene: TRBJ1-6

CDR3 DNA: TGCGCCAGCAGCTTGGCCGGAAGGCGGGAGCAGTTCTTC
CDR3 protein: CASSLAGRREQFF
D gene: -
clone size: -
V gene: TRBV5-1
J gene: TRBJ2-1

CDR3 DNA: TGTGCCAGCAGTCGACGGACAGTCACGAACACCGGGGAGCTGTTTTTT
CDR3 protein: CASSRRTVTNTGELFF
D gene: -
clone size: -
V gene: TRBV6-6
J gene: TRBJ2-2

CDR3 DNA: TGTGCCAGCAGCTTATCGGCCCACCACCCTATGAAGGGTCATCATGGCTACACCTTC
CDR3 protein: CASSLSAHHPMKGHHGYTF
D gene: -
clone size: -
V gene: TRBV7-8
J gene: TRBJ1-2

CDR3 DNA: TGCGCCAGCAGTTATGACGGAGCCCCGGGCTACACCTTC
CDR3 protein: CASSYDGAPGYTF
D gene: -
clone size: -
V gene: TRBV5-1
J gene: TRBJ1-2

CDR3 DNA: TGTGCCAGCAGCACTCCTCTAGGGGAGGAAGGCGGAGAGACCCAGTACTTC
CDR3 protein: CASSTPLGEEGGETQYF
D gene: -
clone size: -
V gene: TRBV25-1
J gene: TRBJ2-5

CDR3 DNA: TGTGCCAGCAGCCCGGGACTAGCGGGAGGGCTTACTCGGGAGACCCAGTACTTC
CDR3 protein: CASSPGLAGGLTRETQYF
D gene: TRBD2
clone size: -
V gene: TRBV7-9
J gene: TRBJ2-5

CDR3 DNA: TGTGCCAGCAGCTTCAAGGGGTCGGGGAACACTGAAGCTTTCTTT
CDR3 protein: CASSFKGSGNTEAFF
D gene: -
clone size: -
V gene: TRBV7-9
J gene: TRBJ1-1

CDR3 DNA: TGTGCCAGCAGTCTAGCGGGAGAGGGGACCCAGTACTTC
CDR3 protein: CASSLAGEGTQYF
D gene: TRBD2
clone size: -
V gene: TRBV2
J gene: TRBJ2-5

CDR3 DNA: TGTGCCAGCAGCCCCTCCAGGACAGGTGGTGGCTACACCTTC
CDR3 protein: CASSPSRTGGGYTF
D gene: TRBD1
clone size: few
V gene: TRBV7-9
J gene: TRBJ1-2